This is a list of T cell receptor beta chains from one sample in a study of cytomegalovirus exposure and HLA in healthy donors. Using immunoSEQ multiplex PCR, the repertoire was profiled, and TCRdb retains in-frame clones only, with some absent. The profile shows about 190,000 clones, almost 80% of them singletons. The specimen was PBMCs. Receptors originate from a woman in her late teens or twenties in good health and CMV-seronegative. Each CDR3 is given with its conserved first and last residue. Each record gives: CDR3 protein, CDR3 DNA, clone size, D gene, J gene, V gene. The D gene is left open where the match is weak. Clone size is shown for a subset of rows, as once, few, many or a class of expanded clone.

cdr3_aa: CATSRPGESETQYF
cdr3_nt: TGTGCCACCAGCAGACCAGGGGAGTCCGAGACCCAGTACTTC
clone_size: NA
d_call: NA
j_call: TRBJ2-5
v_call: TRBV15

cdr3_aa: CASRLAGVSDTQYF
cdr3_nt: TGTGCCAGCAGACTAGCGGGAGTTTCAGATACGCAGTATTTT
clone_size: once
d_call: TRBD2
j_call: TRBJ2-3
v_call: TRBV6-5

cdr3_aa: CASSARGQRDPLFF
cdr3_nt: TGTGCCAGCAGTGCGCGGGGCCAGCGGGATCCGCTGTTTTTT
clone_size: NA
d_call: NA
j_call: TRBJ1-4
v_call: TRBV25-1

cdr3_aa: CASSRGDISYEQYF
cdr3_nt: TGCGCCAGCAGCCGAGGGGACATCTCCTACGAGCAGTACTTC
clone_size: NA
d_call: NA
j_call: TRBJ2-7
v_call: TRBV5-1

cdr3_aa: CASRKTESEQYF
cdr3_nt: TGTGCCAGCAGAAAGACAGAAAGCGAGCAGTACTTC
clone_size: NA
d_call: NA
j_call: TRBJ2-7
v_call: TRBV7-9

cdr3_aa: CASSPKGRGMNTEAFF
cdr3_nt: TGTGCCAGCAGCCCCAAAGGGAGGGGAATGAACACTGAAGCTTTCTTT
clone_size: few
d_call: NA
j_call: TRBJ1-1
v_call: TRBV6-6

cdr3_aa: CASSLGLAGVGEQYF
cdr3_nt: TGTGCCAGCAGCTTAGGCCTAGCGGGAGTTGGCGAGCAGTACTTC
clone_size: NA
d_call: TRBD2
j_call: TRBJ2-7
v_call: TRBV7-2

cdr3_aa: CASSLFEELDEKLFF
cdr3_nt: TGTGCCAGCAGTTTGTTCGAGGAACTTGATGAAAAACTGTTTTTT
clone_size: NA
d_call: NA
j_call: TRBJ1-4
v_call: TRBV28

cdr3_aa: CAATSGGAYEQYF
cdr3_nt: TGTGCCGCGACTAGCGGGGGGGCGTACGAGCAGTACTTC
clone_size: NA
d_call: TRBD2
j_call: TRBJ2-7
v_call: TRBV28

cdr3_aa: CASRGTGGDYEQYF
cdr3_nt: TGTGCCAGCAGGGGGACAGGGGGCGATTACGAGCAGTACTTC
clone_size: NA
d_call: TRBD1
j_call: TRBJ2-7
v_call: TRBV6-1

cdr3_aa: CASSQAAGGHTEQYF
cdr3_nt: TGTGCCAGCAGCCAAGCGGCAGGGGGCCATACCGAGCAGTACTTC
clone_size: NA
d_call: TRBD1
j_call: TRBJ2-7
v_call: TRBV14

cdr3_aa: CASSLDEVMRGYTF
cdr3_nt: TGTGCCAGCAGCTTAGATGAGGTGATGCGTGGCTACACCTTC
clone_size: NA
d_call: NA
j_call: TRBJ1-2
v_call: TRBV11-2

cdr3_aa: CASSEERGGREQFF
cdr3_nt: TGTGCCAGCAGTGAAGAGCGGGGGGGTCGTGAGCAGTTCTTC
clone_size: NA
d_call: TRBD2
j_call: TRBJ2-1
v_call: TRBV6-4

cdr3_aa: CASRGTGLDEQYF
cdr3_nt: TGCGCCAGCAGGGGGACAGGACTGGACGAGCAGTACTTC
clone_size: few
d_call: TRBD1
j_call: TRBJ2-7
v_call: TRBV5-1

cdr3_aa: CASSYPGGGLTEAFF
cdr3_nt: TGTGCCAGCAGTTACCCGGGAGGAGGTTTGACTGAAGCTTTCTTT
clone_size: NA
d_call: NA
j_call: TRBJ1-1
v_call: TRBV6-5

cdr3_aa: CASPKVPGTNYEQYF
cdr3_nt: TGTGCCAGCCCCAAGGTTCCGGGAACAAACTACGAGCAGTACTTC
clone_size: NA
d_call: NA
j_call: TRBJ2-7
v_call: TRBV21-1

cdr3_aa: CASSEGEETQYF
cdr3_nt: TGTGCCAGCAGTGAGGGCGAAGAGACCCAGTACTTC
clone_size: NA
d_call: NA
j_call: TRBJ2-5
v_call: TRBV2

cdr3_aa: CASSQEGGTGIWEQFF
cdr3_nt: TGTGCCAGCAGCCAAGAGGGGGGGACAGGAATATGGGAGCAGTTCTTC
clone_size: once
d_call: NA
j_call: TRBJ2-1
v_call: TRBV4-2

cdr3_aa: CASSSDRADGNTIYF
cdr3_nt: TGTGCCAGCAGCTCAGACAGGGCTGATGGAAACACCATATATTTT
clone_size: NA
d_call: TRBD1
j_call: TRBJ1-3
v_call: TRBV11-3

cdr3_aa: CASSGLQGGNEQFF
cdr3_nt: TGTGCCAGCAGTGGACTCCAAGGGGGCAATGAGCAGTTCTTC
clone_size: NA
d_call: NA
j_call: TRBJ2-1
v_call: TRBV6-1

cdr3_aa: CASSQLQGPRNTIYF
cdr3_nt: TGTGCCAGCAGCCAACTACAAGGTCCTAGAAACACCATATATTTT
clone_size: NA
d_call: NA
j_call: TRBJ1-3
v_call: TRBV11-2

cdr3_aa: CASSLDYGSQETQYF
cdr3_nt: TGTGCCAGCAGCTTAGACTATGGGAGCCAAGAGACCCAGTACTTC
clone_size: NA
d_call: NA
j_call: TRBJ2-5
v_call: TRBV7-6

cdr3_aa: CASSPTGGVGKHGYTF
cdr3_nt: TGTGCCAGCAGCCCCACGGGAGGTGTAGGGAAGCATGGCTACACCTTC
clone_size: NA
d_call: NA
j_call: TRBJ1-2
v_call: TRBV7-9

cdr3_aa: CASSQPRPGQGGGKLFF
cdr3_nt: TGTGCCAGCAGCCAACCCCGACCCGGACAGGGAGGCGGAAAACTGTTTTTT
clone_size: once
d_call: TRBD1
j_call: TRBJ1-4
v_call: TRBV14

cdr3_aa: CASSPLYLDRSNQPQHF
cdr3_nt: TGTGCCAGCAGTCCACTTTACCTTGACAGATCCAATCAGCCCCAGCATTTT
clone_size: NA
d_call: NA
j_call: TRBJ1-5
v_call: TRBV28

cdr3_aa: CSVEGGDSNQPQHF
cdr3_nt: TGCAGCGTTGAAGGCGGAGATAGCAATCAGCCCCAGCATTTT
clone_size: NA
d_call: NA
j_call: TRBJ1-5
v_call: TRBV29-1

cdr3_aa: CASRGPGQLRGYTF
cdr3_nt: TGTGCCAGCAGGGGCCCGGGACAGCTGCGCGGCTACACCTTC
clone_size: once
d_call: TRBD1
j_call: TRBJ1-2
v_call: TRBV6-5

cdr3_aa: CASSPGQGGYSNQPQHF
cdr3_nt: TGTGCCAGCAGCCCCGGACAGGGGGGATATAGCAATCAGCCCCAGCATTTT
clone_size: NA
d_call: TRBD1
j_call: TRBJ1-5
v_call: TRBV7-2

cdr3_aa: CATSPVGTGINQPQHF
cdr3_nt: TGTGCCACCAGCCCAGTGGGGACAGGTATCAATCAGCCCCAGCATTTT
clone_size: NA
d_call: TRBD1
j_call: TRBJ1-5
v_call: TRBV15

cdr3_aa: CASRPGQTNTEAFF
cdr3_nt: TGTGCCAGCAGGCCCGGACAGACGAACACTGAAGCTTTCTTT
clone_size: once
d_call: NA
j_call: TRBJ1-1
v_call: TRBV6-6

cdr3_aa: CASSPFDRGGEQYF
cdr3_nt: TGTGCCAGCTCACCCTTTGACAGGGGGGGTGAGCAGTACTTC
clone_size: NA
d_call: TRBD1
j_call: TRBJ2-7
v_call: TRBV18

cdr3_aa: CASSPRVLNTEAFF
cdr3_nt: TGTGCCAGCAGTCCCAGGGTTTTGAACACTGAAGCTTTCTTT
clone_size: NA
d_call: NA
j_call: TRBJ1-1
v_call: TRBV6-1

cdr3_aa: CASSLDLPHNGLFF
cdr3_nt: TGTGCCAGCAGCTTGGACTTGCCCCATAATGGACTGTTTTTT
clone_size: NA
d_call: NA
j_call: TRBJ1-4
v_call: TRBV7-6

cdr3_aa: CASSYSGSQPQHF
cdr3_nt: TGTGCCAGCAGTTACTCGGGGAGTCAGCCCCAGCATTTT
clone_size: NA
d_call: NA
j_call: TRBJ1-5
v_call: TRBV6-5

cdr3_aa: CASVATLNTGELFF
cdr3_nt: TGTGCCAGCGTAGCTACCTTGAACACCGGGGAGCTGTTTTTT
clone_size: NA
d_call: NA
j_call: TRBJ2-2
v_call: TRBV2

cdr3_aa: CASRPPGNYGYTF
cdr3_nt: TGTGCCAGCAGGCCGCCGGGGAACTATGGCTACACCTTC
clone_size: NA
d_call: NA
j_call: TRBJ1-2
v_call: TRBV28

cdr3_aa: CTSSQAGQGKGHEQYF
cdr3_nt: TGCACCAGCAGCCAAGCCGGACAGGGGAAAGGACACGAGCAGTACTTC
clone_size: NA
d_call: NA
j_call: TRBJ2-7
v_call: TRBV1

cdr3_aa: CASARTGGSGEQYF
cdr3_nt: TGTGCTAGTGCCCGGACAGGGGGCTCGGGGGAGCAGTACTTC
clone_size: NA
d_call: TRBD1
j_call: TRBJ2-7
v_call: TRBV12-5

cdr3_aa: CASSPTGQGNYGYTF
cdr3_nt: TGCGCCAGCAGCCCTACTGGACAGGGTAACTATGGCTACACCTTC
clone_size: NA
d_call: TRBD1
j_call: TRBJ1-2
v_call: TRBV4-1

cdr3_aa: CATSREGQLNQPQHF
cdr3_nt: TGTGCCACCAGCAGAGAAGGACAGCTCAATCAGCCCCAGCATTTT
clone_size: few
d_call: NA
j_call: TRBJ1-5
v_call: TRBV15

cdr3_aa: CASSLGQGAYEQYF
cdr3_nt: TGTGCCAGCAGCTTGGGACAGGGGGCTTACGAGCAGTACTTC
clone_size: NA
d_call: TRBD1
j_call: TRBJ2-7
v_call: TRBV7-2

cdr3_aa: CASSLERTRVGTF
cdr3_nt: TGTGCCAGCAGCTTAGAAAGGACCAGGGTAGGCACCTTC
clone_size: NA
d_call: NA
j_call: TRBJ1-2
v_call: TRBV7-8